This TCR beta chain emerged from a study of blood T cells in healthy people across ages (dated by TCRdb to the mid-2010s). About the study as a whole: In model experiments, roughly one uniquely barcoded TCR beta cDNA molecule per two T cells was captured by template switching. Age-related changes in TCR beta repertoire diversity were measured in the study by deep sequencing normalized with unique cDNA molecular identifiers. To avoid experimental bias, donors of different ages were randomly spread across the sequencing lanes. Using the same blood draw, the study looked at two additional independent replicas of 1 million unique cDNA reads for two donors, one aged 18 to 30 and the other aged 80 or older. Four age groups were formed from the donors: young (average approximately 16 years), middle-aged (around 40), aged (roughly 59) and long-lived (more than 75).

Library generation was performed with 5' RACE. Data came from an Illumina HiSeq 2500. The second PCR ran for about 7 to 11 cycles and used a J-beta primer mix along with a sample-barcoded 5' primer. A template-switch 5' adaptor carrying 12 random nucleotides introduced a unique molecular identifier onto each TCR beta cDNA molecule. At least 2.5 million CDR3-containing paired-end reads were obtained from each sample. First-strand cDNA synthesis was performed from all RNA using the Mint cDNA synthesis kit, with priming by a TRBC-specific oligonucleotide. Following uracil-DNA glycosylase treatment, a first 18-cycle PCR with universal primers M1SS and BC2_uni_R was performed on all cDNA. Per the authors' processing: Each sample was normalized by randomly selecting 1 million high-quality reads, each carrying a distinct molecular identifier. Instead of being binned into consensus sequences, reads that shared molecular identifiers were thrown out. MiTCR, run with a Q25 quality threshold and the strictest error-elimination algorithm, handled CDR3 identification, clonotype clustering and error correction. Lower-bound total TCR beta diversity was estimated with a nonparametric unseen species model using Euler transformation. In-frame beta chains were kept once TCRdb had trimmed the public reads at Q25 with fastp and called clones with MiXCR. Each entry is one CDR3 protein sequence, shown with its most common DNA and genes. What appears here as the V and J calls and clone size reflects TCRdb's work, not the paper's. For this sample there are about 1,000,000 distinct CDR3 sequences; 35% to 50% appear just once. The ten largest clones take up 18% of the sample.

A remark on this clonotype: Its antigen is unknown. Base-call qualities are not available, and no considerably larger clone is one nucleotide away.

V is pruned by 8 bases and J by 12 bases, leaving 16 bases of the junction without a gene match. The CDR3 holds 13 amino acids from the cysteine to the phenylalanine. Only the CDR3 DNA is retained, 39 bases long and in frame from the first base. The research as a whole found: Compared with the aged group, the long-lived group had more naive CD4+ T cells, fewer expanded clones and increased TCR diversity, a pattern suggesting age selection. Observed TCR beta diversity per million T cells fell roughly linearly with age, and a significant reduction was already apparent by age around 44. Donor CMV infection status was unknown, potentially confounding age-related changes in expanded clonotypes. There was a strong correlation between observed TCR beta diversity and the percentage of naive T cells measured by flow cytometry. Conclusive comparison of naive and antigen-experienced compartments was prevented by the profiling of bulk unsorted PBMCs. Estimates of total diversity from one million sequenced T cells were regarded as lower bounds and underestimates.

The roughly 39 donors, aged about 6 to 95 years, were systemically healthy Caucasian individuals from Russia. Each donor gave 8 to 10 milliliters of peripheral blood, drawn into EDTA-treated Vacutainer tubes. Ficoll-Paque density-gradient centrifugation was used to isolate PBMCs, with at least 6 million obtained per sample. Total RNA was extracted from PBMCs with Trizol reagent, with at least 6 micrograms obtained per sample. For every donor, an aliquot of PBMCs went through flow cytometry to measure the percentages of naive CD45RAhigh/CD27high T cells. The clonotype comes from a woman aged 55-69 years in good health. The sample was blood. Recombination joined TRBV12-3 or TRBV12-4 with TRBJ2-7; TRBD1 matches 7 bases in the middle. At the DNA level, the sequence is TGTGCCAGCGCCCGACAGGGATCGTCGAGGCGGTACTTC. The resulting protein is CASARQGSSRRYF.